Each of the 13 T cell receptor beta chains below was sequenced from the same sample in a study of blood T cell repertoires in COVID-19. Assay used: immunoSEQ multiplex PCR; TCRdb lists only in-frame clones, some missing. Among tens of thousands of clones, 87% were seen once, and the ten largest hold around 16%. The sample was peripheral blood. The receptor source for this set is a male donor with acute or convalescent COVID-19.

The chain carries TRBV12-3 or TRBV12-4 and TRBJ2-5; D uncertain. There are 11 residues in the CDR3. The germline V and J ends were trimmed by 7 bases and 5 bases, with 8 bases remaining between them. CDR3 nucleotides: TGTGCCAGCAACTTCGTTGAGACCCAGTACTTC. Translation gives CASNFVETQYF.

The CDR3 nucleotides are TGCGCCAGCAGCGCCGGGACTGCCAACACCGGGGAGCTGTTTTTT. It encodes CASSAGTANTGELFF. The chain uses TRBV5-1 and TRBJ2-2, with TRBD2 as a possible D gene (6 bases). V lost 4 bases and J lost 2, with 12 bases in between. CDR3 length: 15 residues. Germline assignment: CDR1 SGHRS and CDR2 YFSETQ.

CDR3 DNA: TGTGCCAGCAGCCCCCTACTGGGCGATCAGCCCCAGCATTTT. It yields the protein CASSPLLGDQPQHF. The chain is built from TRBV3-1 (or the pseudogene TRBV3-2) and TRBJ1-5; no reliable D call. Trimming shortened V by 4 bases and J by 5 bases, and 12 bases separated the two germline ends. The CDR3 extends over 14 amino acids. Germline V gives CDR1 LGHDT, CDR2 YNNKEL (reference sequence).

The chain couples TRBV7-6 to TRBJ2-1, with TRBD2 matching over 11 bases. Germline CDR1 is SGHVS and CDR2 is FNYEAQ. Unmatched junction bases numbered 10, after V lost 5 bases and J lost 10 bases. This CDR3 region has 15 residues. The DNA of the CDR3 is TGTGCCAGCAGCCAGATAGCGGGGGGGCCAGCGGAGCAGTTCTTC. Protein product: CASSQIAGGPAEQFF. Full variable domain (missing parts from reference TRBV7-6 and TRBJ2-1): GAGVSQSPRYKVTKRGQDVALRCDPISGHVSLYWYRQALGQGPEFLTYFNYEAQQDKSGLPNDRFSAERPEGSISTLTIQRTEQRDSAMYRCASSQIAGGPAEQFFGPGTRLTVL.

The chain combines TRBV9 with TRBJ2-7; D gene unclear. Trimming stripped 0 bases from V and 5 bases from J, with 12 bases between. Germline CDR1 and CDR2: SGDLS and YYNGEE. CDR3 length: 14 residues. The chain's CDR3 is CASSVAAGINEQYF. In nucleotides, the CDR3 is TGTGCCAGCAGCGTAGCAGCAGGAATCAACGAGCAGTACTTC.

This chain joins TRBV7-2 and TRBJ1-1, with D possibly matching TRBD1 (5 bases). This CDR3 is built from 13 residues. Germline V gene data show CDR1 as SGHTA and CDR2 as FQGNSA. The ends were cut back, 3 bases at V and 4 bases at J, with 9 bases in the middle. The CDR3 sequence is CASSFPGGTEAFF. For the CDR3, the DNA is TGTGCCAGCAGCTTTCCGGGGGGCACTGAAGCTTTCTTT.

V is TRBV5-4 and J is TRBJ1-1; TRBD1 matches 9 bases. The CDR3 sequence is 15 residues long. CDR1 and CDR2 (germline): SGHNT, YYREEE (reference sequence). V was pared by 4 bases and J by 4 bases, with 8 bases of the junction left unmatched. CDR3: CASSLQGAEGTEAFF. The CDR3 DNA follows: TGTGCCAGCAGCCTACAGGGGGCGGAGGGCACTGAAGCTTTCTTT. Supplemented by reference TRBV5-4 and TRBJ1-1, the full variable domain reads ETGVTQSPTHLIKTRGQQVTLRCSSQSGHNTVSWYQQALGQGPQFIFQYYREEENGRGNFPPRFSGLQFPNYSSELNVNALELDDSALYLCASSLQGAEGTEAFFGQGTRLTVV.

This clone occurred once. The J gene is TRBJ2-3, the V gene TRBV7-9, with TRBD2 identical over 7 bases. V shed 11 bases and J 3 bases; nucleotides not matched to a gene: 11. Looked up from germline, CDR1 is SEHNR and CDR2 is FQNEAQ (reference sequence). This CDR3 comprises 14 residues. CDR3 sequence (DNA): TGTGCCTCCGCCGAGAGCGGGGTGACAGATACGCAGTATTTT. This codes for CASAESGVTDTQYF.

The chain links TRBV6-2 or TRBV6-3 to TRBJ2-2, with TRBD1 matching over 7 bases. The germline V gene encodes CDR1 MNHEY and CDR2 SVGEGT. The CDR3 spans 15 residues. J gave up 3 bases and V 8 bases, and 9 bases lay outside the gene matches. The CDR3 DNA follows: TGTGCCAGCCGTTCGGGACAGACTTACACCGGGGAGCTGTTTTTT. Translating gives CASRSGQTYTGELFF.

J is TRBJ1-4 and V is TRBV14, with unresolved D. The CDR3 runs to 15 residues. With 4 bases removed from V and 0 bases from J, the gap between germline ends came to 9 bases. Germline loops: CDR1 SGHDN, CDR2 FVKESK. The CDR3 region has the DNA TGTGCCAGCAGCCCAGGCGTCACAACTAATGAAAAACTGTTTTTT. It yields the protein CASSPGVTTNEKLFF.

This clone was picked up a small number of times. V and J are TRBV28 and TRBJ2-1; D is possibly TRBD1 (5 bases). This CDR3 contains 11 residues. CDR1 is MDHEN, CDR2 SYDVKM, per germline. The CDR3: CVTRQFAEQFF. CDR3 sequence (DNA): TGTGTCACGAGACAGTTCGCTGAGCAGTTCTTC.

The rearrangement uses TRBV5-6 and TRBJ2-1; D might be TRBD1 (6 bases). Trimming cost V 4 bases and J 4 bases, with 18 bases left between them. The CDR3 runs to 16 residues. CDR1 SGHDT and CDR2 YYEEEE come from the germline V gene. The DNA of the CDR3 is TGTGCCAGCAGCCGATCAGACAGGAGTATTTACAATGAGCAGTTCTTC. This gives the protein CASSRSDRSIYNEQFF.

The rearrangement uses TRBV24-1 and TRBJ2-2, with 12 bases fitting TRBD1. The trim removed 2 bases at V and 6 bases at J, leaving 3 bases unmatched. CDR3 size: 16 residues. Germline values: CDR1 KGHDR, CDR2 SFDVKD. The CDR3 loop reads CATSDSGQGAAGELFF. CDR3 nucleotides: TGTGCCACCAGTGATTCGGGACAGGGGGCGGCCGGGGAGCTGTTTTTT.